This TCR beta chain derives from a study of T cell changes during pregnancy in multiple sclerosis. Profiling relied on immunoSEQ multiplex PCR, and the TCRdb table lists in-frame clones only, not all of them. The profile shows about 35,000 clones, approximately 89% of them singletons. V lost 5 bases to trimming and J lost 0 bases; unmatched junction nucleotides: 7. Germline assignment: CDR1 SEHNR and CDR2 FQNEAQ (reference sequence). There are 18 residues in the CDR3. V is TRBV7-9 and J is TRBJ2-3; 14 positions match TRBD2. The specimen was CD4+ T cells from peripheral blood mononuclear cells, collected after pregnancy. This TCR was recovered from a female donor in good health, enrolled as a control in a pregnancy study. For the CDR3, the DNA is TGTGCCAGCAGCAGACGACTAGCGGGAGGGACTAGCACAGATACGCAGTATTTT. Residues: CASSRRLAGGTSTDTQYF.